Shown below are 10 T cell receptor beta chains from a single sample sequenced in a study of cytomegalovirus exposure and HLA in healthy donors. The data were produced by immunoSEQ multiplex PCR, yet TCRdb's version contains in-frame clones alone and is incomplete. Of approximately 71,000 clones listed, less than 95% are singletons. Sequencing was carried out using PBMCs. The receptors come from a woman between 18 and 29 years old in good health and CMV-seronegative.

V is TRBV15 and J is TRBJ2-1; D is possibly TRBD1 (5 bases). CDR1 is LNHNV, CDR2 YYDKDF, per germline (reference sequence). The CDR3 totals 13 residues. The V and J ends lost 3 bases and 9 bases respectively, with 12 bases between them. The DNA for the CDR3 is TGTGCCACCAGCAGTTCCAGGGAAAGTGAGCAGTTCTTC. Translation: CATSSSRESEQFF.

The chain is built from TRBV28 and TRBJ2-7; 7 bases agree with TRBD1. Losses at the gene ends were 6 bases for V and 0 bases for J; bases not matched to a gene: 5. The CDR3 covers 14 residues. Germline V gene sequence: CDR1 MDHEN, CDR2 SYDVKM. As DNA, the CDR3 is TGTGCCAGCAGGACAGGGAAAAGCTCCTACGAGCAGTACTTC. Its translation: CASRTGKSSYEQYF. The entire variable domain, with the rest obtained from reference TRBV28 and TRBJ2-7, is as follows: DVKVTQSSRYLVKRTGEKVFLECVQDMDHENMFWYRQDPGLGLRLIYFSYDVKMKEKGDIPEGYSVSREKKERFSLILESASTNQTSMYLCASRTGKSSYEQYFGPGTRLTVT.

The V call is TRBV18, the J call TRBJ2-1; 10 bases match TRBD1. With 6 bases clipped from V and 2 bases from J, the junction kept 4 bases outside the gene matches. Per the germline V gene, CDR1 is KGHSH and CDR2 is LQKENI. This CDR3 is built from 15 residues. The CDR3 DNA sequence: TGTGCCAGCTCCTCTGGGACAGGGGCCTACAATGAGCAGTTCTTC. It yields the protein CASSSGTGAYNEQFF.

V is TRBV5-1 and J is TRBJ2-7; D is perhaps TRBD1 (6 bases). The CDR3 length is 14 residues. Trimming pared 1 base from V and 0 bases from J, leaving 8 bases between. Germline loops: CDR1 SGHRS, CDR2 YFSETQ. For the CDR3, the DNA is TGCGCCAGCAGCTTGCGACAGGACTCCTACGAGCAGTACTTC. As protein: CASSLRQDSYEQYF.

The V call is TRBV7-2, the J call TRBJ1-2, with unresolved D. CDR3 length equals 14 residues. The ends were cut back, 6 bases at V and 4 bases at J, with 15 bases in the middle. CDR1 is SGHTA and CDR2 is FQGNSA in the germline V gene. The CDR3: CASSLEPVFYGYTF. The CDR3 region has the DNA TGTGCCAGCAGTCTAGAACCAGTCTTCTATGGCTACACCTTC.

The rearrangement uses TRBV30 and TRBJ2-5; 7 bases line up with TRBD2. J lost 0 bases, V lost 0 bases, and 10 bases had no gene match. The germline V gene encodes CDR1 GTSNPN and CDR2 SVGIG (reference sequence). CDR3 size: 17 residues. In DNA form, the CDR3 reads TGTGCCTGGAGTGTACGCAAAGCGGGGCAGTACCAAGAGACCCAGTACTTC. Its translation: CAWSVRKAGQYQETQYF.

CDR3 region: CASSYVGEQGPAFF. The CDR3 bases are TGTGCCAGCAGTTACGTTGGTGAACAGGGCCCAGCTTTCTTT. The chain couples TRBV6-6 to TRBJ1-1, with D maybe TRBD1 (6 bases). The ends were cut back, 2 bases at V and 10 bases at J, with 17 bases in the middle. The CDR3 sequence is 14 residues long. Per germline, CDR1 MNHNY and CDR2 SVGAGI (reference sequence).

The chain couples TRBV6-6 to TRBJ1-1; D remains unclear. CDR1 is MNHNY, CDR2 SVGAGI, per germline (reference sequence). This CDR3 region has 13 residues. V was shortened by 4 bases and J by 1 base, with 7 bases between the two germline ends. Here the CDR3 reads CASSSAQNTEAFF. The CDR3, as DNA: TGTGCCAGCAGTTCCGCACAGAACACTGAAGCTTTCTTT.

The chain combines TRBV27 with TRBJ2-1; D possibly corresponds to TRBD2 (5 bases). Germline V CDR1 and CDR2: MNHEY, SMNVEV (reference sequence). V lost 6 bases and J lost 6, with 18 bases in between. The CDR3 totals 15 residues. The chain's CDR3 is CASSLWFSASNEQFF. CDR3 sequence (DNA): TGTGCCAGCAGCCTATGGTTTAGCGCGAGCAATGAGCAGTTCTTC.

The DNA for the CDR3 is TGTGCCAGCACAACTAGCGGACACCGCACAGATACGCAGTATTTT. Protein: CASTTSGHRTDTQYF. This chain joins TRBV18 and TRBJ2-3; TRBD2 matches at 8 bases. CDR3 size: 15 residues. Germline V gene sequence: CDR1 KGHSH, CDR2 LQKENI. V lost 8 bases to trimming and J lost 1 base; unmatched junction nucleotides: 8.